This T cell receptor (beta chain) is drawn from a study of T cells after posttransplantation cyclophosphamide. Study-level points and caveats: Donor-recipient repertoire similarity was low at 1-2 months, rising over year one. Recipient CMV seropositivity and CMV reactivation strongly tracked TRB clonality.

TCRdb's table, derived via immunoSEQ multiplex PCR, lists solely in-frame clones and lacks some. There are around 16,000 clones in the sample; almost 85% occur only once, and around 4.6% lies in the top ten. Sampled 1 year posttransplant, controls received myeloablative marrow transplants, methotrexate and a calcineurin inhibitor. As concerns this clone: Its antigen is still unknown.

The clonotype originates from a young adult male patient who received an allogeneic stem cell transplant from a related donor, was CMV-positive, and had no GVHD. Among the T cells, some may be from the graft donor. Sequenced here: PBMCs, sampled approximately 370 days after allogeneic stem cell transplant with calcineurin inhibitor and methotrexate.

CDR3 sequence: CASSQEKGAFYEQYF. The CDR3 nucleotides are TGCGCCAGCAGCCAAGAGAAGGGGGCTTTCTACGAGCAGTACTTC. This chain uses TRBV4-3 with TRBJ2-7; 7 positions match TRBD1. CDR3 size: 15 residues. Germline CDR1 and CDR2: LGHNA and YSLEER. V trimming: 0 bases; J trimming: 3 bases; junction bases outside the gene matches: 5.